This entry is about one TCR beta chain. This receptor's antigen is unknown. Per-nucleotide qualities are absent, and no much larger clonotype sits a single base away. Unmatched junction bases come to 17, with V trimmed by 5 bases and J by 8 bases. CDR1 and CDR2 were assigned from the germline V gene as SGHTA and FQGNSA. Its CDR3 holds 17 amino acids, cysteine through phenylalanine. The sequence is cut down to CDR3 DNA, 51 bases in frame from base 1. This sample stems from a study of blood T cell repertoires in COVID-19 (dated by TCRdb to about 2020). With respect to the entire study: Samples from collaborators originated in the United States, Italy and Spain and spanned both the acute and convalescent phases of COVID-19. The material from the prospective study consisted of cDNA or gDNA derived from T cells, B-cell-depleted T cells, or PBMCs. The dataset comprised deeply sampled blood TCRbeta repertoires from subjects exposed to, actively infected with, or recovered from COVID-19. A freely available public database, intended as a resource for researchers studying the immune response to SARS-CoV-2, is where the repertoires were released. The samples were drawn from two sources: the first 160 participants of the ongoing ImmuneRACE study, and 950 to 1,500 subjects contributed by 6 global collaborators. The sample metadata nearly always contained a de-identified subject ID, COVID-19 status, age in years and sex. Where available, HLA class I and class II types were taken from metadata supplied by the sample provider and were not determined by assay-based typing.

TCRbeta CDR3 regions were amplified from genomic DNA by means of the immunoSEQ Assay, a bias-controlled multiplex PCR. On the authors' methods: Within the assay, amplification of reference gene primers was used to estimate how many nucleated cells each sample contained. To quantify the absolute abundance of each unique TCRbeta CDR3 rearrangement, sequence reads were collapsed and filtered. Productive Simpson clonality was computed per sample as the square root of Simpson's diversity index over productive rearrangements. Drawn from immuneACCESS, this table holds only the in-frame rearrangements with V and J called that TCRdb kept. Clones are partly lost; checked studies trace under half to an unresolved V gene and leave the rest unexplained. V, J and clone size derive from that table, while D and trimming were established from the DNA sequence. This sample comprises about 200,000 clones, around 84% of them detected only once. The top ten hold around 5% of the sample.

Each collaborating institution followed its own protocols to collect whole blood in K2EDTA tubes. Collaborator samples were shipped for TCRbeta analysis as frozen whole blood, isolated PBMCs, or DNA extracted from either sample type. Points the paper makes about the study in general: How much clinical and demographic metadata was included differed by source and by participant, and the metadata was provided uncurated.

Recombination linked TRBV7-2 to TRBJ2-1; 8 middle bases align to TRBD2. This receptor was obtained from a woman older than 75 with acute or convalescent COVID-19. Sequencing used peripheral blood. DNA sequence: TGTGCCAGCAGCCCCCAAACTAGCGGAGACCTTCGGGATGAGCAGTTCTTC. Its protein is CASSPQTSGDLRDEQFF.